The 20 T cell receptor beta chains reported below all come from one sample, sequenced in a study of beta chain features in type 1 diabetes. The study reverse transcribed the entire isolated RNA, so it sequenced expressed TCRB transcripts. Only in-frame clones appear in the TCRdb table, and some are missing; sequencing was by immunoSEQ multiplex PCR. The data contain approximately 150,000 clones, 8% to 13% of them seen just once; the ten biggest clones take up 1.3%. Sequencing used naive CD4+ T cells from blood. The receptors stem from a man aged 18 to 35 in good health.

This clone was seen only a few times. This chain links TRBV19 with TRBJ1-1; unclear D gene. This CDR3 is built from 14 residues. V gave up 5 bases and J gave up 4 bases, with 14 bases separating them. CDR1 and CDR2 from the germline V gene are LNHDA and SQIVND (reference sequence). The CDR3: CASSRIRTTTEAFF. The CDR3 bases are TGTGCCAGTAGTCGTATTCGTACTACCACTGAAGCTTTCTTT.

This clone was observed a handful of times. The chain is built from TRBV14 and TRBJ2-3; 8 bases match TRBD1. The V and J ends lost 1 base and 5 bases, in that order; junction bases with no gene match: 2. Germline V gene data show CDR1 as SGHDN and CDR2 as FVKESK. CDR3 length: 14 residues. Written as DNA, the CDR3 is TGTGCCAGCAGCCAAGGAACAGGGGGAGATACGCAGTATTTT. It specifies CASSQGTGGDTQYF.

This clone was counted a few times. The chain joins TRBV2 to TRBJ2-5; 7 bases agree with TRBD2. The CDR3 sequence is 18 residues long. Germline V gene sequence: CDR1 SNHLY, CDR2 FYNNEI. J was trimmed by 0 bases and V by 4 bases; bases with no gene match: 14. CDR3 nucleotide sequence: TGTGCCAGCAGTGGAAAGTCGTCCCTACTAGCGTACCAAGAGACCCAGTACTTC. Its protein is CASSGKSSLLAYQETQYF.

This chain connects TRBV7-9 to TRBJ2-7, with D perhaps TRBD1 (6 bases). The CDR3 runs to 13 residues. The V gene's germline CDR1 is SEHNR and CDR2 FQNEAQ (reference sequence). The V end was cut by 1 base, the J end by 3 bases, with 7 bases between. CDR3 sequence reads: CASSLEGGYEQYF. The CDR3 DNA reads TGTGCCAGCAGCTTAGAAGGGGGCTACGAGCAGTACTTC.

This clone was seen only a few times. CDR3 amino acids: CASSWNRGGAGRDTQYF. Written as DNA, the CDR3 is TGTGCCAGCAGTTGGAATAGGGGGGGGGCCGGAAGAGATACGCAGTATTTT. The chain uses TRBV28 and TRBJ2-3; D is possibly TRBD2 (7 bases). The CDR3 loop spans 17 amino acids. V gave up 4 bases and J gave up 5 bases, with 22 bases separating them. Germline V gives CDR1 MDHEN, CDR2 SYDVKM.

The V call is TRBV5-4, the J call TRBJ2-5; D is possibly TRBD1 (5 bases). The DNA end is more similar to TRBJ2-7, so the J call may be wrong. CDR3 size: 16 residues. Germline V gene sequence: CDR1 SGHNT, CDR2 YYREEE (reference sequence). The CDR3 DNA reads TGTGCCAGCAGCTTCGTGGCAGGGAAAGGAAACTACGAGCAGTACTTC. Translating it yields CASSFVAGKGNYEQYF.

The V and J genes are TRBV7-9 and TRBJ1-6, with 10 bases identical to TRBD1. The CDR3 totals 16 residues. V trimming: 2 bases; J trimming: 7 bases; junction bases outside the gene matches: 5. The germline CDR1 and CDR2 sequences are SEHNR and FQNEAQ (reference sequence). In DNA, the CDR3 is TGTGCCAGCAGCTTAAATCTGGGACAGGGGAATTCACCCCTCCACTTT. Protein product: CASSLNLGQGNSPLHF. Full variable domain (rest looked up from reference TRBV7-9 and TRBJ1-6): DTGVSQNPRHKITKRGQNVTFRCDPISEHNRLYWYRQTLGQGPEFLTYFQNEAQLEKSRLLSDRFSAERPKGSFSTLEIQRTEQGDSAMYLCASSLNLGQGNSPLHFGNGTRLTVT.

This clone was picked up a small number of times. The same CDR3 also results from other DNA sequences found in this sample. This chain joins TRBV27 and TRBJ1-3; 7 bases agree with TRBD1. CDR1 and CDR2 from the germline V gene are MNHEY and SMNVEV (reference sequence). The CDR3 consists of 14 residues. V lost 3 bases to trimming and J lost 4 bases; unmatched junction nucleotides: 3. This CDR3 is CASSLTGPGNTIYF. The CDR3 DNA reads as TGTGCCAGCAGTTTGACAGGGCCAGGAAACACCATATATTTT.

A few counts support this clone. This chain connects TRBV6-5 to TRBJ1-2, with D possibly TRBD1 on 5 matching bases. Germline lookup yields CDR1 MNHEY and CDR2 SVGAGI. Trimming pared 0 bases from V and 4 bases from J, leaving 6 bases between. This CDR3 region has 13 residues. The CDR3 sequence: CASSYSQGYGYTF. The DNA of the CDR3 is TGTGCCAGCAGTTACTCCCAGGGCTATGGCTACACCTTC.

This clone was found a few times. This chain joins TRBV6-6 and TRBJ1-4, with 8 nucleotides matching TRBD1. The CDR3 has 15 residues. Germline V gives CDR1 MNHNY, CDR2 SVGAGI (reference sequence). Germline trimming cut 5 bases from V and 6 bases from J; bases unmatched to any gene: 8. The CDR3 bases are TGTGCCAGCAGTCCGGGGACAGGCGGAGATGAAAAACTGTTTTTT. Its protein is CASSPGTGGDEKLFF.

The chain uses TRBV27 and TRBJ1-6; 7 bases fit TRBD1. V was clipped by 0 bases and J by 10 bases; unmatched bases: 9. CDR3 length: 16 residues. Germline V gene lookup returns CDR1 MNHEY and CDR2 SMNVEV (reference sequence). DNA of the CDR3: TGTGCCAGCAGTTTATCCGGGCGAACAGGGGCCTCACCCCTCCACTTT. Translation: CASSLSGRTGASPLHF.

V usage is TRBV5-4 and J usage is TRBJ2-5, with D possibly TRBD2 on 5 matching bases. Germline CDR1 and CDR2: SGHNT and YYREEE (reference sequence). V lost 2 bases and J 2 bases, leaving 13 bases between the germline ends. The CDR3 has 15 amino acids. DNA for the CDR3: TGTGCCAGCAGCTTTGGGTGGAGGAGTCAAGAGACCCAGTACTTC. Translation gives CASSFGWRSQETQYF.

This clone was seen a handful of times. The rearrangement uses TRBV7-3 and TRBJ2-3, with D unclear. Looked up from germline, CDR1 is SGHTA and CDR2 is FQGTGA. CDR3 length: 13 residues. V was shortened by 0 bases and J by 2 bases, with 3 bases between the two germline ends. The CDR3 spells CASSLTYTDTQYF. CDR3 in DNA: TGTGCCAGCAGCTTAACCTACACAGATACGCAGTATTTT.

J is TRBJ2-7 and V is TRBV9, with 9 bases that match TRBD1. V lost 0 bases to trimming and J lost 2 bases; unmatched junction nucleotides: 3. The CDR3 is made up of 15 amino acids. CDR1 is SGDLS, CDR2 YYNGEE, per germline. CDR3 sequence: CASSVAWDRAYEQYF. The CDR3 nucleotides read TGTGCCAGCAGCGTAGCATGGGACAGGGCCTACGAGCAGTACTTC.

The rearrangement uses TRBV9 and TRBJ2-6; no clear D gene. The germline V gene encodes CDR1 SGDLS and CDR2 YYNGEE. This CDR3 region has 15 residues. V was trimmed by 0 bases and J by 2 bases, leaving 6 bases between them. The CDR3 loop reads CASSVGPPGANVLTF. The CDR3, as DNA: TGTGCCAGCAGCGTAGGGCCCCCTGGGGCCAACGTCCTGACTTTC. Complete variable domain (other parts from reference TRBV9 and TRBJ2-6): DSGVTQTPKHLITATGQRVTLRCSPRSGDLSVYWYQQSLDQGLQFLIQYYNGEERAKGNILERFSAQQFPDLHSELNLSSLELGDSALYFCASSVGPPGANVLTFGAGSRLTVL.

There are a few counts of this clone. The V and J genes are TRBV25-1 and TRBJ2-3; D is undetermined. Trimming removed 0 bases from V and 2 bases from J, with 3 bases in between. This CDR3 is built from 13 residues. Germline values: CDR1 MGHDK, CDR2 SYGVNS. CDR3 in DNA: TGTGCCAGCAGTGAATACTACACAGATACGCAGTATTTT. Translating gives CASSEYYTDTQYF.

This clone came up a few times. The chain couples TRBV29-1 to TRBJ1-3, with TRBD1 identical over 7 bases. The CDR3 totals 11 residues. Germline CDR1 is SQVTM and CDR2 is ANQGSEA. V lost 7 bases, J lost 8 bases, and 5 bases stayed unmatched. CDR3 sequence (DNA): TGCAGCGCCGGGACAGCCGACACCATATATTTT. It is translated as CSAGTADTIYF.

J is TRBJ2-7 and V is TRBV5-1; TRBD1 agrees at 7 bases. CDR1 SGHRS and CDR2 YFSETQ come from the germline V gene. The CDR3 loop spans 15 amino acids. The junction had 7 bases not matched to a gene; V was cut back by 1 base and J by 3 bases. The CDR3 bases are TGCGCCAGCAGCTTGTTACCCGACAGGGACTACGAGCAGTACTTC. Protein: CASSLLPDRDYEQYF.

The chain has TRBV11-2 and TRBJ2-5; 10 bases align to TRBD1. J lost 4 bases, V lost 5 bases, and 10 bases had no gene match. Germline lookup yields CDR1 SGHAT and CDR2 FQNNGV. CDR3 length: 16 amino acids. The DNA for the CDR3 is TGTGCCAGCAGCATAAGACAGGGGGCTTTTGGAGAGACCCAGTACTTC. Its protein is CASSIRQGAFGETQYF.

This clone turned up a few times. The chain carries TRBV7-9 and TRBJ2-5; D is ambiguous. The CDR3 is 12 residues long. Trimming removed 3 bases from V and 4 bases from J, with 6 bases in between. Per germline, CDR1 SEHNR and CDR2 FQNEAQ (reference sequence). CDR3 sequence (DNA): TGTGCCAGCAGCTTCGTCCCAGAGACCCAGTACTTC. Protein sequence: CASSFVPETQYF.